Included here is one T cell receptor (beta chain) sequence, with context. These data come from a study of control samples from healthy donors and cancer patients. TCRdb's table, derived via immunoSEQ multiplex PCR, lists solely in-frame clones and lacks some. The sample has approximately 85,000 clones; less than 90% are singletons. V was clipped by 0 bases and J by 4 bases, with 13 bases between them. CDR3 length equals 16 residues. The germline V gene encodes CDR1 SGHRS and CDR2 YFSETQ. The sample was blood. The receptor's source is a woman aged 55 to 70 in good health. This chain links TRBV5-1 with TRBJ2-2; D possibly corresponds to TRBD1 (6 bases). CDR3 in amino acids: CASSLVGGEGTGELFF. CDR3 nucleotide sequence: TGCGCCAGCAGCTTGGTAGGGGGAGAAGGCACCGGGGAGCTGTTTTTT.